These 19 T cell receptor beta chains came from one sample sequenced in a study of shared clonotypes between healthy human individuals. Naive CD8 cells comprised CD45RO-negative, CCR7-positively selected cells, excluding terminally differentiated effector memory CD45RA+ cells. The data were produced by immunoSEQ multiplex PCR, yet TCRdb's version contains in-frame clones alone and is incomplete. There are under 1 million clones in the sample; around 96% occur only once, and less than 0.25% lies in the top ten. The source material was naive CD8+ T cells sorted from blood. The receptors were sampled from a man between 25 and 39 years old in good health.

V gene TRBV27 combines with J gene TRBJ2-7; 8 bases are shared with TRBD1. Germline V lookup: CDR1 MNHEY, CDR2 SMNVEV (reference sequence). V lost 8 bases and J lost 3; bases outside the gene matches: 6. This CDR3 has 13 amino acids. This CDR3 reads CASSDGQGYEQYF. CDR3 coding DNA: TGTGCCAGCTCCGACGGACAGGGCTACGAGCAGTACTTC.

The CDR3 DNA reads TGCGCCAGCAGTATGTTCAGCGGGCAATACAATGAGCAGTTCTTC. Protein product: CASSMFSGQYNEQFF. This chain joins TRBV4-3 and TRBJ2-1, with D possibly TRBD2 on 6 matching bases. This CDR3 is built from 15 residues. Germline V gives CDR1 LGHNA, CDR2 YSLEER. V was trimmed by 6 bases and J by 4 bases, leaving 16 bases between them.

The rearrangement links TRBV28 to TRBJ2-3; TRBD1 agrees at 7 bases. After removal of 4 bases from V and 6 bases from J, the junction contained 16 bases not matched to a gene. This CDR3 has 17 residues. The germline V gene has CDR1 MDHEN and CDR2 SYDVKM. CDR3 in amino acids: CASSSPRQGEVGDTQYF. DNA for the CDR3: TGTGCCAGCAGTTCCCCCCGACAGGGCGAGGTCGGTGATACGCAGTATTTT.

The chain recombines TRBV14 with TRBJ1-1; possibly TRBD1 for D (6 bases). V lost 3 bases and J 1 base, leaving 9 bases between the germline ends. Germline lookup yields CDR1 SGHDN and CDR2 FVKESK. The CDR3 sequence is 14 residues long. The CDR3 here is CASSHAGANTEAFF. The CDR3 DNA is TGTGCCAGCAGCCATGCGGGGGCGAACACTGAAGCTTTCTTT.

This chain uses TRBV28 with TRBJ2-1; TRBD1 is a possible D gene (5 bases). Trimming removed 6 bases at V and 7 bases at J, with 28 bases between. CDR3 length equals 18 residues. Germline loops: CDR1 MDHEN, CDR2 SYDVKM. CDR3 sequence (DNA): TGTGCCAGCAGCACAACAGGTCCTATAGCCCTAAGTTGGAATGAGCAGTTCTTC. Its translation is CASSTTGPIALSWNEQFF.

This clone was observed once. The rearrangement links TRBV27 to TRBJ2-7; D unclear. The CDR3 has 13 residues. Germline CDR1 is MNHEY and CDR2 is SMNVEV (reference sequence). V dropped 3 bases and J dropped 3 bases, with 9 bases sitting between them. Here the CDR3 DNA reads TGTGCCAGCAGTTTTCACTTAAACTACGAGCAGTACTTC. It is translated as CASSFHLNYEQYF.

CDR3 DNA sequence: TGTGCCTGGGACACTCCTAACTATGGCTACACCTTC. Translated: CAWDTPNYGYTF. The genes are TRBV30 and TRBJ1-2, with D hard to call. CDR3 length: 12 amino acids. V shed 5 bases and J shed 0 bases, with 7 bases lying between them. CDR1 is GTSNPN, CDR2 SVGIG, per germline (reference sequence).

This chain's CDR3 is CASSPGGGSYEQYF. CDR3 bases: TGTGCCAGCAGCCCTGGGGGGGGTTCCTACGAGCAGTACTTC. The chain links TRBV5-4 to TRBJ2-7, with 7 bases that match TRBD2. J was trimmed by 1 base and V by 4 bases; bases with no gene match: 5. The CDR3 runs to 14 residues. Germline assignment: CDR1 SGHNT and CDR2 YYREEE (reference sequence).

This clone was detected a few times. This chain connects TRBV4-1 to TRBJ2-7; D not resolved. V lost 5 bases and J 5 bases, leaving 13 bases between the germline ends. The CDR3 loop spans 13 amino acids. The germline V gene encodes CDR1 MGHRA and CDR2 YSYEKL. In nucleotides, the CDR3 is TGCGCCAGCAGCTACCGTCAACTGGACGAGCAGTACTTC. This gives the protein CASSYRQLDEQYF.

CDR3 loop: CASVPGILNTGELFF. For the CDR3, the DNA is TGTGCCAGCGTACCAGGGATCCTGAACACCGGGGAGCTGTTTTTT. The gene calls are TRBV28 and TRBJ2-2; tentative D call: TRBD1 (5 bases). Germline CDR1 is MDHEN and CDR2 is SYDVKM. The V gene lost 8 bases and the J gene lost 1 base, with 14 bases spanning the gap. There are 15 residues in the CDR3.

CDR3 in amino acids: CAWRVRWGQRGPGEDYEQYF. The CDR3 DNA sequence: TGTGCCTGGAGGGTGCGCTGGGGACAAAGAGGACCAGGGGAAGACTACGAGCAGTACTTC. The rearrangement joins TRBV30 to TRBJ2-7, with a possible D match to TRBD1 (6 bases). The CDR3 length is 20 residues. V was shortened by 3 bases and J by 3 bases, with 33 bases between the two germline ends. Germline V CDR1 and CDR2: GTSNPN, SVGIG (reference sequence).

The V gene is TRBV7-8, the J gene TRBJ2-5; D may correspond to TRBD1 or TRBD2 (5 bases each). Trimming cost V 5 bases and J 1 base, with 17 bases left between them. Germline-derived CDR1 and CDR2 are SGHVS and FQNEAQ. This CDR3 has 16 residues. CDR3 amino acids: CASSPVVGAAQETQYF. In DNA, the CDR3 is TGTGCCAGCAGCCCAGTGGTCGGGGCAGCCCAAGAGACCCAGTACTTC.

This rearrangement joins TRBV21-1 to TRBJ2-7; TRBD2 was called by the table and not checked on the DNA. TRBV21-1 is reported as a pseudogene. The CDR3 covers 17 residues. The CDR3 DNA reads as TGTGCCAGCAGCAAGGGGGTCGCGGGGGCCGCCTCCTACGAGCAGTACTTC. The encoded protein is CASSKGVAGAASYEQYF.

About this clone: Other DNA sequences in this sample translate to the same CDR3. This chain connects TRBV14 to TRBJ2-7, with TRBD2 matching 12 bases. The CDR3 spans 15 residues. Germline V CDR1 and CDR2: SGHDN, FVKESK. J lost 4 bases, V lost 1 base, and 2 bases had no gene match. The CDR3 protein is CASSQGLAGVYEQYF. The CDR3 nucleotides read TGTGCCAGCAGCCAAGGACTAGCGGGAGTGTACGAGCAGTACTTC. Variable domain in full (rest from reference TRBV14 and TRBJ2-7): EAGVTQFPSHSVIEKGQTVTLRCDPISGHDNLYWYRRVMGKEIKFLLHFVKESKQDESGMPNNRFLAERTGGTYSTLKVQPAELEDSGVYFCASSQGLAGVYEQYFGPGTRLTVT.

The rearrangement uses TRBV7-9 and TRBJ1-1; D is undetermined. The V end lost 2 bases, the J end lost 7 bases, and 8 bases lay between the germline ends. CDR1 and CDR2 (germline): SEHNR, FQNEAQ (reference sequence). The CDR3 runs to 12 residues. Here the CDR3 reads CASSLSSYEAFF. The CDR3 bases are TGTGCCAGCAGCTTATCGAGTTATGAAGCTTTCTTT. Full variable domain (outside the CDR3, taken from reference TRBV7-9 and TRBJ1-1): DTGVSQNPRHKITKRGQNVTFRCDPISEHNRLYWYRQTLGQGPEFLTYFQNEAQLEKSRLLSDRFSAERPKGSFSTLEIQRTEQGDSAMYLCASSLSSYEAFFGQGTRLTVV.

CDR3 in DNA: TGTGCCAGCAGCTGGGACGAGATTAACTATGGCTACACCTTC. It yields the protein CASSWDEINYGYTF. V usage is TRBV5-5 and J usage is TRBJ1-2; tentative D call: TRBD1 (5 bases). The V end lost 3 bases, the J end lost 1 base, and 10 bases lay between the germline ends. Germline V gene data show CDR1 as SGHKS and CDR2 as YYEKEE (reference sequence). The CDR3 has 14 amino acids.

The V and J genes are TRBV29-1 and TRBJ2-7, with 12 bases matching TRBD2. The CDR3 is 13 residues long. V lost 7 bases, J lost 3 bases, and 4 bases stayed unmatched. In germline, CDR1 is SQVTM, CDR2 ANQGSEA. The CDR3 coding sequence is TGCAGCGCCGAACTAGCGGGAGGCTACGAGCAGTACTTC. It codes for CSAELAGGYEQYF.

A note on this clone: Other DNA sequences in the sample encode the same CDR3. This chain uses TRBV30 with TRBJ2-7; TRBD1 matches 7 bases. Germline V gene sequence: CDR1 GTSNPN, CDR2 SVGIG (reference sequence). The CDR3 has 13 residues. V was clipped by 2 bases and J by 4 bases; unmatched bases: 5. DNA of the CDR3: TGTGCCTGGAGTATTGGGACAGAGTACGAGCAGTACTTC. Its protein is CAWSIGTEYEQYF.

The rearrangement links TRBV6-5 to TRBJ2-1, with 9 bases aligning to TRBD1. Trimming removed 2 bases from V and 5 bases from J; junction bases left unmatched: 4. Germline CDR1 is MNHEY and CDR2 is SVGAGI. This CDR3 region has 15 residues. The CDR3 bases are TGTGCCAGCAGTTACACGACAGGGGGGGACAATGAGCAGTTCTTC. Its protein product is CASSYTTGGDNEQFF.